This is a list of T cell receptor beta chains from one sample in a study of cytomegalovirus exposure and HLA in healthy donors. Libraries were prepared by immunoSEQ multiplex PCR; TCRdb keeps only in-frame clonotypes and omits some of them. Here the sample spans some 170,000 clones, about 80% being singletons. The sample comprised PBMCs. The origin of the receptors is a woman aged 40-49 years in good health and CMV-seronegative. CDR3s include the opening cysteine and the closing phenylalanine or tryptophan. A D gene is named only where the DNA matches it firmly. Clone size is shown for a subset of rows, as once, few, many or a class of expanded clone.

cdr3_nt | cdr3_aa | v_call | clone_size | d_call | j_call
TGTGCCAGTAGTGGTCTGGGGGCGCGGTACGAGCAGTACTTC | CASSGLGARYEQYF | TRBV19 | NA | NA | TRBJ2-7
TGTGCCAGCAGTCCCACCTCCGGGGTCGGGACAGATACGCAGTATTTT | CASSPTSGVGTDTQYF | TRBV28 | NA | NA | TRBJ2-3
TGTGCCAGCAGCTTAACTAGCGGGAGGAGCACAGATACGCAGTATTTT | CASSLTSGRSTDTQYF | TRBV7-6 | NA | TRBD2 | TRBJ2-3
TGTGCCAGCAGTGCGGGACAGGGAAACACCATATATTTT | CASSAGQGNTIYF | TRBV27 | NA | TRBD1 | TRBJ1-3
TGTGCCAGCAGCTTGGGGGGCGGAGGGTACACTGAAGCTTTCTTT | CASSLGGGGYTEAFF | TRBV5-8 | once | NA | TRBJ1-1
TGTGCCAGCTCAGAGGGCAGCGCCTATTCACCCCTCCACTTT | CASSEGSAYSPLHF | TRBV18 | NA | NA | TRBJ1-6
TGCGCCAGCAGCCAGACAACCGGGACTGAGGGCTCCCAGTACTTC | CASSQTTGTEGSQYF | TRBV5-1 | NA | NA | TRBJ2-5
TGTGCCAGCAGCCAGGGACTAGCGGTAGAGGAGCAGTACTTC | CASSQGLAVEEQYF | TRBV11-3 | once | TRBD2 | TRBJ2-7
TGTGCCAGCAGTTCTTTGACTAGCGGGAGGGGGACCTACAATGAGCAGTTCTTC | CASSSLTSGRGTYNEQFF | TRBV27 | once | TRBD2 | TRBJ2-1
TGTGCCATCAGTGAGTCGACAGGGAGCGAAAAACTGTTTTTT | CAISESTGSEKLFF | TRBV10-3 | NA | TRBD1 | TRBJ1-4
TGTGCCAGCTCACCCTACCGCGGACAGGGAACGACAGATACGCAGTATTTT | CASSPYRGQGTTDTQYF | TRBV18 | once | TRBD1 | TRBJ2-3
TGTGCCTGGAGTTCTCAGATCGGAGCCTTGAACACCGGGGAGCTGTTTTTT | CAWSSQIGALNTGELFF | TRBV30 | once | NA | TRBJ2-2
TGCGCCAGCAGCCAACAGGGGGTCACAGATACGCAGTATTTT | CASSQQGVTDTQYF | TRBV5-1 | NA | TRBD1 | TRBJ2-3
TGTGCCAGCAGGCCGACTAGCGGAAAGCAGTTCTTC | CASRPTSGKQFF | TRBV6-5 | once | TRBD2 | TRBJ2-1
TGTGCCTGGGGTAGACAGGGAGCAGCTTTCTTT | CAWGRQGAAFF | TRBV30 | NA | TRBD1 | TRBJ1-1
TGTGCCAGCAGTCCTCAGCGGGGGGGCTACGAGCAGTACTTC | CASSPQRGGYEQYF | TRBV2 | NA | TRBD2 | TRBJ2-7
TGTGCCAGCAGCTTGGGTGACCAGCGAAAGACAGATACGCAGTATTTT | CASSLGDQRKTDTQYF | TRBV5-4 | few | NA | TRBJ2-3
TGTGCCAGCACCCGAGCCGCGGGAGTGGTGCAAGAGACCCAGTACTTC | CASTRAAGVVQETQYF | TRBV11-3 | NA | TRBD2 | TRBJ2-5
TGTGCCAGCAGCCCCTACGCAGGGCCTGGAAACACCATATATTTT | CASSPYAGPGNTIYF | TRBV7-9 | few | NA | TRBJ1-3
TGTGCTAGTGGTTTGGTAGCGGCAGATACGCAGTATTTT | CASGLVAADTQYF | TRBV12-5 | NA | NA | TRBJ2-3
TGTGCCAGCAGATCCGGGACAGGGTCGGAGCAGCCCCAGCATTTT | CASRSGTGSEQPQHF | TRBV27 | NA | TRBD1 | TRBJ1-5
TGTGCCAGCAGGGCAGGGGCGAACACTGAAGCTTTCTTT | CASRAGANTEAFF | TRBV2 | NA | NA | TRBJ1-1
TGTGCCAGCTCACCACGGGGAGGGGAAATGAACACTGAAGCTTTCTTT | CASSPRGGEMNTEAFF | TRBV18 | once | NA | TRBJ1-1
TGTGCCAGCAGTTCGCCAGCGGACTTTGAAGCTTTCTTT | CASSSPADFEAFF | TRBV28 | NA | NA | TRBJ1-1
TGTGCCATCAGTGACGACGGCGAGGCCTATGGCTACACCTTC | CAISDDGEAYGYTF | TRBV10-3 | NA | NA | TRBJ1-2
TGTGCCTGGAGTGTCTCGAACACCGGGGAGCTGTTTTTT | CAWSVSNTGELFF | TRBV30 | NA | NA | TRBJ2-2
TGTGCCATCACCGCCGGGACTAGCGGGAACTACAATGAGCAGTTCTTC | CAITAGTSGNYNEQFF | TRBV10-3 | NA | TRBD2 | TRBJ2-1
TGTGCCAGCTCACCGGGCCCCTCCTACGAGCAGTACTTC | CASSPGPSYEQYF | TRBV18 | NA | NA | TRBJ2-7
TGTGCCAGCAGCTTGGGATCGACTAGCGGGAGCCTCAATGAGCAGTTCTTC | CASSLGSTSGSLNEQFF | TRBV11-1 | NA | TRBD2 | TRBJ2-1